Included here is one T cell receptor beta chain sequence, with context. This record comes from a study of CD8+CD57+ T cells in acquired aplastic anemia. Investigators profiled TCR beta VDJ and CDR3 from genomic DNA template. In TCRdb, the reads were re-called with MiXCR into one record per CDR3 protein. The top ten hold less than 9% of the sample, which has 260,000 or so distinct CDR3 sequences, approximately 50% seen once. V lost 4 bases and J 10 bases, leaving 11 bases between the germline ends. Germline V gene sequence: CDR1 DFQATT, CDR2 SNEGSKA (reference sequence). The CDR3 contains 12 residues. The sequenced patients had an expansion of CD8+CD57+ cells seen by flow cytometry.

The TCR sequence derives from a human donor with aplastic anemia. Sequenced input: sorted CD4+, CD8+, or CD8+CD57+ T cells (not recorded which) from PBMCs. The chain couples TRBV20-1 to TRBJ1-6; D remains unclear. The CDR3 region is CSATGSGSPLHF. The CDR3 DNA reads TGCAGTGCTACGGGGTCGGGGTCACCCCTCCACTTT.